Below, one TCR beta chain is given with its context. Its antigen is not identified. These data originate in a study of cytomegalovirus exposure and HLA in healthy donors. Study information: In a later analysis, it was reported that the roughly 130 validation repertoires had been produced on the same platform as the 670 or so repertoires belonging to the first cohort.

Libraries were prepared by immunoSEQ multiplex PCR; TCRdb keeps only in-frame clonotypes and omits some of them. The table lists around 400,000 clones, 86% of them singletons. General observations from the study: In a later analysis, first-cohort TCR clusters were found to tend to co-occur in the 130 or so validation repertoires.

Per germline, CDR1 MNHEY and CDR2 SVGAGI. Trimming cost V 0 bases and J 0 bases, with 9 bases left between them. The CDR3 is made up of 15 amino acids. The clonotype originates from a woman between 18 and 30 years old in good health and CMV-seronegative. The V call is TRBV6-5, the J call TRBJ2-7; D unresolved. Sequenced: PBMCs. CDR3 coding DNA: TGTGCCAGCAGTTACTCGCTCACCTACTCCTACGAGCAGTACTTC. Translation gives CASSYSLTYSYEQYF.